The clone carrying this T cell receptor beta chain has only a few counts. Its antigen is not identified. Germline-derived CDR1 and CDR2 are MGHRA and YSYEKL. V was trimmed by 0 bases and J by 7 bases, leaving 18 bases between them. The length of the CDR3 is 17 residues. It was uncontrolled infection, other autoimmune disease, pregnancy or lactation that excluded patients. Together with thyroid ultrasound, orbital computed tomography, serum thyroxine and TRAb, clinical symptoms were used for diagnoses. The data belong to a study of T cells in Graves' hyperthyroidism and ophthalmopathy. Looking at the study overall: Peripheral blood was secured at the point of initial diagnosis, before any treatment. Study observations and caveats: By a 13 V-J model, ophthalmopathy was set apart from stable hyperthyroidism.

Amplified TCR beta CDR3 regions came from RNA transcripts. TCR CDR3 regions were first amplified by RT-PCR with HTBI primers. TCRdb used MiXCR to reprocess the multiplex PCR reads, holding one entry per CDR3 protein. The repertoire holds around 610,000 distinct CDR3 sequences, roughly 14% seen once, with about 4% in the top ten. The receptor was derived from a middle-aged woman with Graves' ophthalmopathy. The chain links TRBV4-1 to TRBJ2-2, with D possibly being TRBD2 (7 bases). Sample: blood. The CDR3 loop is CASSQESPEGGVGELFF. The CDR3 DNA is TGCGCCAGCAGCCAAGAAAGCCCCGAGGGGGGGGTCGGGGAGCTGTTTTTT.